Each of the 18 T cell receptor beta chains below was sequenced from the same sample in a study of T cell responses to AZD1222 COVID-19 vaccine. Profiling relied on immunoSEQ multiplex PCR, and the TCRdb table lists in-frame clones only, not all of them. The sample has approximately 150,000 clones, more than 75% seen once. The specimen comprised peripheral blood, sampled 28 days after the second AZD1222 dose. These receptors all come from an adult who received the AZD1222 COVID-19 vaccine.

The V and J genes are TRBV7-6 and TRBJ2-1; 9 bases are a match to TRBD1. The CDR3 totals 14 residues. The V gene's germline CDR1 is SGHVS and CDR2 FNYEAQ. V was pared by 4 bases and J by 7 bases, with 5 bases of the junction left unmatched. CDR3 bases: TGTGCCAGCAGCTCGACAGGGGGATCGAATGAGCAGTTCTTC. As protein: CASSSTGGSNEQFF.

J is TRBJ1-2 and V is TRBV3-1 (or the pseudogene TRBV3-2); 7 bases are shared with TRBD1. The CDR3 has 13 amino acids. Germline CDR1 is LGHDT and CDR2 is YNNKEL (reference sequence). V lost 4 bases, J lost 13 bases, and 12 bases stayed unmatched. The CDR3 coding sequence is TGTGCCAGCAGCCGACGATCGACAGGGTTGCGCACCTTC. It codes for CASSRRSTGLRTF.

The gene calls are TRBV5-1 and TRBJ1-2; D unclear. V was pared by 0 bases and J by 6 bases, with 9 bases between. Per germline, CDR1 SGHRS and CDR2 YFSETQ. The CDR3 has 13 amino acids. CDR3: CASSLGGSNGYTF. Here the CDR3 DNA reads TGCGCCAGCAGCTTGGGGGGATCGAATGGCTACACCTTC.

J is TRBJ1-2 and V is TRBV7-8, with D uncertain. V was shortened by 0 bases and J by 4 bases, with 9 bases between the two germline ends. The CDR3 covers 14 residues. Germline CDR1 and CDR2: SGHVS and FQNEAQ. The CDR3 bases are TGTGCCAGCAGCTTAGCGGGTAGCCCCTATGGCTACACCTTC. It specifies CASSLAGSPYGYTF.

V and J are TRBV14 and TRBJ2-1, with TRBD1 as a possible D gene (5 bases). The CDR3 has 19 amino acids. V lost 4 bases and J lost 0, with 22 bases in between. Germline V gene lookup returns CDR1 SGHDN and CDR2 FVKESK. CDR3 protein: CASSLRPTGVWSSYNEQFF. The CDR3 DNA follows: TGTGCCAGCAGCCTCCGTCCTACAGGCGTGTGGAGCTCCTACAATGAGCAGTTCTTC.

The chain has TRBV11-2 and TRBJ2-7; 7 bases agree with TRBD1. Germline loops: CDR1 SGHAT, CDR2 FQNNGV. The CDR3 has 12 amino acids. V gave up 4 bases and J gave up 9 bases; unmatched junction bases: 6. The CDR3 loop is CASSSDREVQYF. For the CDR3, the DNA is TGTGCCAGCAGCTCTGACAGGGAAGTGCAGTACTTC.

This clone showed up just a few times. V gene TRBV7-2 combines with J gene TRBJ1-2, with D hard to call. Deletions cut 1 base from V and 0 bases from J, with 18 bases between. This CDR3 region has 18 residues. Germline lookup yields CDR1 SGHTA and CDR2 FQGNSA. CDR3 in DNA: TGTGCCAGCAGCTTAGGTTTTGGTGGAAGGGCCTCTAACTATGGCTACACCTTC. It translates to CASSLGFGGRASNYGYTF.

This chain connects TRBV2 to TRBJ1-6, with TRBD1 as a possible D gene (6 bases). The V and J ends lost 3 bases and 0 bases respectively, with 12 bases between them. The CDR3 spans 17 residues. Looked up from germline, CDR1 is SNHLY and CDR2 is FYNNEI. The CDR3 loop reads CASSEAGASSYNSPLHF. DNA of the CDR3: TGTGCCAGCAGTGAGGCAGGGGCCAGCTCCTATAATTCACCCCTCCACTTT.

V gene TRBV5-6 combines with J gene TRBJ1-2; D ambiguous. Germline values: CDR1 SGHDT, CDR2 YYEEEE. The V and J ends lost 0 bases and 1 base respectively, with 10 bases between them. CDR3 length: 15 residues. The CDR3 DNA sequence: TGTGCCAGCAGCTTGGTAGGGAAGCATAACTATGGCTACACCTTC. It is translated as CASSLVGKHNYGYTF.

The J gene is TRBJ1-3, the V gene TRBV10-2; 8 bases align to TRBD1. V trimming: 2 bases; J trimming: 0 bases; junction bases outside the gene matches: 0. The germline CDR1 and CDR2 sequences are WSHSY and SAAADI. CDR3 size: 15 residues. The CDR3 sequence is CASSETGGSGNTIYF. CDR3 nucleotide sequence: TGCGCCAGCAGTGAGACAGGGGGCTCTGGAAACACCATATATTTT.

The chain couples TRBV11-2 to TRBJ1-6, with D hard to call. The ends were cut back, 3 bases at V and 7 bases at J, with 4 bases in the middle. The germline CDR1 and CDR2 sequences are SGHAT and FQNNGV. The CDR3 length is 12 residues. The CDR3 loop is CASSFQNSPLHF. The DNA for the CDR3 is TGTGCCAGCAGCTTTCAGAATTCACCCCTCCACTTT.

CDR3 loop: CASSRGYQETQYF. The CDR3 DNA sequence: TGTGCCAGCAGCCGGGGGTACCAAGAGACCCAGTACTTC. This sequence joins TRBV11-3 and TRBJ2-5; tentatively, D is TRBD2 (6 bases). Trimming cost V 5 bases and J 0 bases, with 7 bases left between them. CDR1 is SGHNT and CDR2 is YENEEA in the germline V gene. The CDR3 consists of 13 residues.

Here the CDR3 DNA reads TGTGCCAGCTCACTCGGGACTAGCGGGAGAGGTGAGCAGTTCTTC. It encodes CASSLGTSGRGEQFF. The V gene is TRBV18, the J gene TRBJ2-1; TRBD2 aligns across 14 bases. The CDR3 covers 15 residues. V shed 4 bases, J shed 9 bases, and the junction held 5 bases outside the gene matches. Per germline, CDR1 KGHSH and CDR2 LQKENI.

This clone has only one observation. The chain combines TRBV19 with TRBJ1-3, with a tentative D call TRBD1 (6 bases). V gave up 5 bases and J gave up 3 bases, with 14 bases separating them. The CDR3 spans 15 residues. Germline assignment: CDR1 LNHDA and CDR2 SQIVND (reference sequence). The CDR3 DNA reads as TGTGCCAGTAGTGCCCGGGGGCGCCGTGGAAACACCATATATTTT. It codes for CASSARGRRGNTIYF.

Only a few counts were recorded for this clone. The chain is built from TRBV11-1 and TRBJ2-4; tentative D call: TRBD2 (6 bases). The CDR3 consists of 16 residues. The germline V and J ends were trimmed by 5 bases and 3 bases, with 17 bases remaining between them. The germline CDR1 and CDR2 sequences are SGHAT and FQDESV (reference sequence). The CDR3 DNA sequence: TGTGCCAGCAGCGCCCGAGGAGGGCTAGTCAAAAACATTCAGTACTTC. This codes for CASSARGGLVKNIQYF.

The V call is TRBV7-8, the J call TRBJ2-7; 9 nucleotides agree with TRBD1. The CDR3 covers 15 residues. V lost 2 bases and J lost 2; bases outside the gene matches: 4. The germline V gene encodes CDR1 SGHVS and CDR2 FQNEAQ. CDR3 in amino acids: CASSLKTGGTYEQYF. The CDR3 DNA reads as TGTGCCAGCAGCTTAAAGACAGGGGGAACCTACGAGCAGTACTTC.

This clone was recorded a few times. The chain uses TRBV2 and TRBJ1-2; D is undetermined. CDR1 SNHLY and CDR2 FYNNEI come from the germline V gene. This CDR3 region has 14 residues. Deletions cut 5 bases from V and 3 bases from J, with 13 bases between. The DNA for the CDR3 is TGTGCCAGCAGTCCACTTGACGCCGACTATGGCTACACCTTC. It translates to CASSPLDADYGYTF.

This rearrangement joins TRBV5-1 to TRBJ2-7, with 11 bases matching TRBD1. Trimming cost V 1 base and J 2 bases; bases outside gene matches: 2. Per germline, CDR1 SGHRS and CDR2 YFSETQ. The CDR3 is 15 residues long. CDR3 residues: CASSLLGQGAYEQYF. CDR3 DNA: TGCGCCAGCAGCTTGCTGGGACAGGGGGCCTACGAGCAGTACTTC.